A selection of T cell receptor beta chains follows, all from one sample in a study of monozygotic twins with inflammatory bowel disease. TCRdb reanalyzed the 5' RACE reads and collapses them to one entry per CDR3 protein, without DNA. The sample includes about 160,000 distinct CDR3 sequences. Sequenced sample: blood. The receptors were gathered from a human donor with ulcerative colitis or Crohn's disease, or a healthy co-twin of an affected twin (not recorded which). The CDR3 runs from the conserved cysteine through the conserved F or W.

J: TRBJ2-1
length: 12
V: TRBV12-3/TRBV12-4
CDR3: CASSFGGNEQFF

J: TRBJ1-5
length: 17
V: TRBV27
CDR3: CASSSRGTTFSNQPQHF

J: TRBJ2-2
length: 15
V: TRBV5-4
CDR3: CASSGGTGAIGELFF

J: TRBJ2-7
length: 14
V: TRBV5-1
CDR3: CASSLRQGSGEQYF

J: TRBJ2-1
length: 16
V: TRBV27
CDR3: CASSFQRGGGYNEQFF

J: TRBJ1-5
length: 15
V: TRBV12-3/TRBV12-4
CDR3: CASSWDRGSFQPQHF

J: TRBJ2-7
length: 13
V: TRBV10-3
CDR3: CAISGLASYEQYF

J: TRBJ2-1
length: 16
V: TRBV27
CDR3: CASSIRTGGSYNEQFF

J: TRBJ1-1
length: 13
V: TRBV5-6
CDR3: CASSFPASTEAFF

J: TRBJ2-1
length: 14
V: TRBV7-3
CDR3: CASSPGGPVFEQFF

J: TRBJ2-7
length: 16
V: TRBV20-1
CDR3: CSARVADGSTSYEQYF

J: TRBJ2-7
length: 15
V: TRBV12-3/TRBV12-4
CDR3: CASSRPDREYYEQYF

J: TRBJ2-7
length: 14
V: TRBV7-9
CDR3: CAIRSGANTGEQYF

J: TRBJ2-4
length: 16
V: TRBV15
CDR3: CATSRGKPTGKNIQYF

J: TRBJ2-7
length: 16
V: TRBV4-1
CDR3: CASSRGLGGSLREQYF

J: TRBJ2-7
length: 16
V: TRBV5-1
CDR3: CASSLSSLEFAYEQYF

J: TRBJ2-5
length: 18
V: TRBV25-1
CDR3: CASSVPSPWAGGLETQYF

J: TRBJ2-2
length: 14
V: TRBV12-3/TRBV12-4
CDR3: CASSLKADTGELFF

J: TRBJ2-5
length: 14
V: TRBV2
CDR3: CASSLLGQGATQYF

J: TRBJ1-1
length: 15
V: TRBV7-2
CDR3: CASSRDRGLITEAFF

J: TRBJ2-3
length: 19
V: TRBV25-1
CDR3: CASSERSGTSGASTDTQYF

J: TRBJ2-2
length: 18
V: TRBV24-1
CDR3: CATSDLGGGPRGTGELFF

J: TRBJ1-1
length: 14
V: TRBV12-3/TRBV12-4
CDR3: CASSSQGEGTEAFF

J: TRBJ2-7
length: 15
V: TRBV20-1
CDR3: CSARPGLAGHYEQYF

J: TRBJ2-7
length: 15
V: TRBV11-2
CDR3: CASSLAEGAVYEQYF

J: TRBJ2-5
length: 14
V: TRBV6-1
CDR3: CASSSGAGGETQYF

J: TRBJ2-3
length: 16
V: TRBV7-2
CDR3: CASSLVVAGDADTQYF

J: TRBJ2-3
length: 16
V: TRBV28
CDR3: CASIGQSGRHSDTQYF

J: TRBJ1-1
length: 14
V: TRBV5-5
CDR3: CASTLRAENTEAFF

J: TRBJ1-2
length: 15
V: TRBV11-2
CDR3: CASSNTGPRGRGYTF

J: TRBJ2-3
length: 15
V: TRBV20-1
CDR3: CSGGTSGAGADTQYF

J: TRBJ2-1
length: 14
V: TRBV9
CDR3: CASSVVDSDNEQFF

J: TRBJ2-5
length: 17
V: TRBV4-1
CDR3: CASSHTGTSGSLETQYF

J: TRBJ2-5
length: 16
V: TRBV11-3
CDR3: CTSSQGIAGSQETQYF

J: TRBJ1-6
length: 13
V: TRBV5-1
CDR3: CASSLGAGSPLHF

J: TRBJ2-1
length: 16
V: TRBV20-1
CDR3: CSASKSTSGSFIEQFF

J: TRBJ2-4
length: 14
V: TRBV28
CDR3: CASSFGGGVNIQYF

J: TRBJ1-2
length: 16
V: TRBV27
CDR3: CASSLTSMVRNYGYTF

J: TRBJ2-3
length: 14
V: TRBV28
CDR3: CASGLAATLDTQYF

J: TRBJ2-3
length: 12
V: TRBV12-3/TRBV12-4
CDR3: CASSRTVVTQYF

J: TRBJ1-1
length: 13
V: TRBV19
CDR3: CASSRGGNTEAFF

J: TRBJ1-1
length: 12
V: TRBV5-1
CDR3: CASSLYQGEAFF

J: TRBJ2-3
length: 15
V: TRBV5-8
CDR3: CASSLGRTRGDTQYF

J: TRBJ2-7
length: 16
V: TRBV7-9
CDR3: CASSSPGQRSSYEQYF

J: TRBJ2-1
length: 14
V: TRBV7-9
CDR3: CASSGVAGDGEQFF

J: TRBJ2-1
length: 16
V: TRBV7-9
CDR3: CASSAGRAPGINEQFF

J: TRBJ1-5
length: 15
V: TRBV15
CDR3: CATSREGPGNQPQHF

J: TRBJ2-7
length: 12
V: TRBV30
CDR3: CAWSVRAYEQYF

J: TRBJ2-7
length: 15
V: TRBV7-9
CDR3: CASSPPTGQGDEQYF

J: TRBJ2-5
length: 13
V: TRBV19
CDR3: CASRRLGEETQYF

J: TRBJ1-1
length: 12
V: TRBV12-3/TRBV12-4
CDR3: CASSLPRAEAFF

J: TRBJ2-2
length: 14
V: TRBV7-9
CDR3: CASSLGTSTGELFF

J: TRBJ2-7
length: 14
V: TRBV20-1
CDR3: CSATVSGSSYEQYF

J: TRBJ1-2
length: 14
V: TRBV6-2/TRBV6-3
CDR3: CASVSGTESYGYTF

J: TRBJ2-1
length: 16
V: TRBV4-2
CDR3: CASSQPEGGSYNEQFF

J: TRBJ2-4
length: 14
V: TRBV5-1
CDR3: CASSLWGMEDIQYF

J: TRBJ2-3
length: 14
V: TRBV25-1
CDR3: CASSLAGGADTQYF